The clone carrying this TCR beta chain was detected only once. This sample was included in a study of blood T cell repertoires in COVID-19. Study information: From the United States, Italy and Spain came samples of acute and convalescent COVID-19.

Germline loops: CDR1 SEHNR, CDR2 FQNEAQ (reference sequence). Trimming cost V 5 bases and J 4 bases, with 14 bases left between them. This CDR3 is 14 amino acids long. The authors' processing: Reference gene primer amplification in the assay estimated nucleated cell counts. Libraries were prepared by immunoSEQ multiplex PCR; TCRdb keeps only in-frame clonotypes and omits some of them. V and J calls and clone size are those listed in that table; D and trimming were worked out from the DNA. The sample consists of under 80,000 clones, 80% to 90% of them appearing once. The receptor was derived from a woman aged 80 or over with active or convalescent COVID-19. The source material was peripheral blood. This chain joins TRBV7-9 and TRBJ1-2; D not certain. The CDR3 DNA follows: TGTGCCAGCAGCCCTCGAGGCGCGAGCTATGGCTACACCTTC. Residues: CASSPRGASYGYTF.